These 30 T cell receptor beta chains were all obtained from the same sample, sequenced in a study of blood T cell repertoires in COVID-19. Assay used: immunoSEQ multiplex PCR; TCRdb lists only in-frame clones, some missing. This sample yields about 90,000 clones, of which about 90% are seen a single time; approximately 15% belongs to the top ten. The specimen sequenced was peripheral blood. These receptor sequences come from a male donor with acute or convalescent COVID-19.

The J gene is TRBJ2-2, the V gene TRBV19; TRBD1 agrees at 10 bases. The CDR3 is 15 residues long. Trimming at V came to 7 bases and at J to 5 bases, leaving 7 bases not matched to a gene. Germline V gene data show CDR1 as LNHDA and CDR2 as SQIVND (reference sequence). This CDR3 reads CASKPGQGSTGELFF. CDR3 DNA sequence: TGTGCCAGTAAACCGGGACAGGGGAGTACCGGGGAGCTGTTTTTT.

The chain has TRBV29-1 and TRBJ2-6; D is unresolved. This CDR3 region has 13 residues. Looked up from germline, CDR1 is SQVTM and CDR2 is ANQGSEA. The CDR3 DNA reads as TGCAGAGCAGGAAGCTCTGGGGCCAACGTCCTGACTTTC. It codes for CRAGSSGANVLTF.

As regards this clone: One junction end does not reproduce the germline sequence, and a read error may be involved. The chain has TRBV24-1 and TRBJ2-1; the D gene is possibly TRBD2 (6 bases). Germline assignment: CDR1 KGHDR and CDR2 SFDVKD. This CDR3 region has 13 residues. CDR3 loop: CATSDSGIYERVF. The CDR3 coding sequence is TGTGCCACCAGTGACTCCGGGATTTACGAGCGGGTCTTC.

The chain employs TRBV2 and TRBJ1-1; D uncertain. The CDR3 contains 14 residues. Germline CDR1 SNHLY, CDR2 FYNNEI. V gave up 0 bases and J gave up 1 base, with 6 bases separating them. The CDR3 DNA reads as TGTGCCAGCAGTGAAGCGCGACAGAACACTGAAGCTTTCTTT. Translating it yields CASSEARQNTEAFF.

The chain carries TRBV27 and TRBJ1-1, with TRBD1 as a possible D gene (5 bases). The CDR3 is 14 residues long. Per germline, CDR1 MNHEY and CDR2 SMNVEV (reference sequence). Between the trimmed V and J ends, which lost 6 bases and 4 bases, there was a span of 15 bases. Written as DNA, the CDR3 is TGTGCCAGCAGGGGGACTCCGAGAGGCACTGAAGCTTTCTTT. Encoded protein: CASRGTPRGTEAFF.

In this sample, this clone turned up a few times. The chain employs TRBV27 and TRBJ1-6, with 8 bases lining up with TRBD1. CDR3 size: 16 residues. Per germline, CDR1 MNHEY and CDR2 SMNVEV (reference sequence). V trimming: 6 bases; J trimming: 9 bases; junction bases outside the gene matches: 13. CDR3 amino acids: CASSLTGAGLGSPLHF. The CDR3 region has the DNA TGTGCCAGCAGCCTGACAGGGGCGGGGTTAGGTTCACCCCTCCACTTT.

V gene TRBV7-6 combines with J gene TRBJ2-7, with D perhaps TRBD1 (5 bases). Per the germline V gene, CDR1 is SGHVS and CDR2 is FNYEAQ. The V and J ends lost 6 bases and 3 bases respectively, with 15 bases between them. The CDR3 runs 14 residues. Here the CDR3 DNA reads TGTGCCAGCAGTCCAGCCAGGGCTATCTACGAGCAGTACTTC. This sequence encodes CASSPARAIYEQYF. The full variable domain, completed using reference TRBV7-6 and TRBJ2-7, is GAGVSQSPRYKVTKRGQDVALRCDPISGHVSLYWYRQALGQGPEFLTYFNYEAQQDKSGLPNDRFSAERPEGSISTLTIQRTEQRDSAMYRCASSPARAIYEQYFGPGTRLTVT.

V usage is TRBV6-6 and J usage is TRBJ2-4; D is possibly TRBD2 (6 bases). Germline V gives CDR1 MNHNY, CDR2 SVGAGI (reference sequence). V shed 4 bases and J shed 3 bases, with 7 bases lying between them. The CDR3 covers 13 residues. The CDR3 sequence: CASSFGGKNIQYF. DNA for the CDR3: TGTGCCAGCAGTTTCGGGGGCAAAAACATTCAGTACTTC.

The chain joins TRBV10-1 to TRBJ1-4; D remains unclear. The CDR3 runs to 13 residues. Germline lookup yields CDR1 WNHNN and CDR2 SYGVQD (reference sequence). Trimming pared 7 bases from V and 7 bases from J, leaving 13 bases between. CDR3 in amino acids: CASIHISSEKLFF. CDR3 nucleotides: TGCGCCAGCATCCATATTTCGAGTGAAAAACTGTTTTTT.

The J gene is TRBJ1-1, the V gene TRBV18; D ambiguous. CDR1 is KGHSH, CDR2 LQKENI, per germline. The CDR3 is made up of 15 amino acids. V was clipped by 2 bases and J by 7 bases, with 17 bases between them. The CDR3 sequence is CASSPFAGGGIEAFF. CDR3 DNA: TGTGCCAGCTCACCATTCGCGGGAGGTGGGATTGAAGCTTTCTTT.

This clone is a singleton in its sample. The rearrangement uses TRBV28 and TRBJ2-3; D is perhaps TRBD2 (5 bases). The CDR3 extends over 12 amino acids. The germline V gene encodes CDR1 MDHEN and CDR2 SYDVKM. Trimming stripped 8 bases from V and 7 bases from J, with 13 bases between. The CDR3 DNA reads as TGTGCCAGCGGGGAGCCCCCGTATACGCAGTATTTT. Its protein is CASGEPPYTQYF.

This CDR3 reads CASSPAPTSGGLDTQYF. The CDR3 DNA sequence: TGTGCCAGCTCACCCGCACCGACTAGCGGGGGGCTGGATACGCAGTATTTT. This chain uses TRBV18 with TRBJ2-3; 13 nucleotides line up with TRBD2. Germline loops: CDR1 KGHSH, CDR2 LQKENI. The CDR3 sequence is 17 residues long. Germline trimming cut 3 bases from V and 6 bases from J; bases unmatched to any gene: 9.

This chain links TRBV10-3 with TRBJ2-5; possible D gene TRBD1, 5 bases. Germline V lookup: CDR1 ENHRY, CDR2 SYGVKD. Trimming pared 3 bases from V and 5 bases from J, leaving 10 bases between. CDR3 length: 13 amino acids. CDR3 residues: CAISDQGRETQYF. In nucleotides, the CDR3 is TGTGCCATCAGTGATCAGGGCAGGGAGACCCAGTACTTC.

CDR3 coding DNA: TGTGCCAGCAGCCCGCAGGGCACTGAAGCTTTCTTT. The encoded protein is CASSPQGTEAFF. The chain carries TRBV3-1 (or the pseudogene TRBV3-2) and TRBJ1-1; D may be TRBD1 (5 bases). This CDR3 region has 12 residues. V shed 4 bases and J shed 4 bases, with 7 bases lying between them. Germline loops: CDR1 LGHDT, CDR2 YNNKEL (reference sequence).

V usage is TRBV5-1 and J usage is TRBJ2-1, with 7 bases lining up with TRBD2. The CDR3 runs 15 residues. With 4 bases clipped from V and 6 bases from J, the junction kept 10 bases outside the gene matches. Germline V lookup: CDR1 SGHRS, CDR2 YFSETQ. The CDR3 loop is CASSPGRGGSNEQFF. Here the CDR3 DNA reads TGCGCCAGCAGCCCTGGGAGGGGAGGGTCCAATGAGCAGTTCTTC. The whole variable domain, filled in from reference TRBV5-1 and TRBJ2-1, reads KAGVTQTPRYLIKTRGQQVTLSCSPISGHRSVSWYQQTPGQGLQFLFEYFSETQRNKGNFPGRFSGRQFSNSRSEMNVSTLELGDSALYLCASSPGRGGSNEQFFGPGTRLTVL.

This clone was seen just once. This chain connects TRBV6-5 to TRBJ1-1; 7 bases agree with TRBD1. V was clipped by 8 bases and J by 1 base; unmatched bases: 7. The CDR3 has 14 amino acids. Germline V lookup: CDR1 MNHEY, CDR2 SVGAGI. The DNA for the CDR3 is TGTGCCAGCCGATCGACAGGGTCGAACACTGAAGCTTTCTTT. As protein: CASRSTGSNTEAFF.

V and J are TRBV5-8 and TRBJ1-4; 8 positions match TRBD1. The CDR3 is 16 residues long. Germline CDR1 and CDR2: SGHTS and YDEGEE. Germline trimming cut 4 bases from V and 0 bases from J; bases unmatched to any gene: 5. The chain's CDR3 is CASSKTGVATNEKLFF. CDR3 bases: TGTGCCAGCAGCAAGACAGGGGTTGCAACTAATGAAAAACTGTTTTTT. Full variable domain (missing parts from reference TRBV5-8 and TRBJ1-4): EAGVTQSPTHLIKTRGQQATLRCSPISGHTSVYWYQQALGLGLQFLLWYDEGEERNRGNFPPRFSGRQFPNYSSELNVNALELEDSALYLCASSKTGVATNEKLFFGSGTQLSVL.

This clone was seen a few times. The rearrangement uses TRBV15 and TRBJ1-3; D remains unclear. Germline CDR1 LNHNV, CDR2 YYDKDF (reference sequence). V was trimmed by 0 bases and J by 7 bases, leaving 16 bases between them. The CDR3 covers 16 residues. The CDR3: CATSRDFLGVGNTIYF. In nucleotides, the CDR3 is TGTGCCACCAGCAGAGATTTCCTAGGTGTTGGGAACACCATATATTTT.

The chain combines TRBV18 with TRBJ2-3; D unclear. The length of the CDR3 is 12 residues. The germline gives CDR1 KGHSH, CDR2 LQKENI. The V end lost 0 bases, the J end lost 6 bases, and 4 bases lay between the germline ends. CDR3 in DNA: TGTGCCAGCTCACCACCATCTGATACGCAGTATTTT. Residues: CASSPPSDTQYF.

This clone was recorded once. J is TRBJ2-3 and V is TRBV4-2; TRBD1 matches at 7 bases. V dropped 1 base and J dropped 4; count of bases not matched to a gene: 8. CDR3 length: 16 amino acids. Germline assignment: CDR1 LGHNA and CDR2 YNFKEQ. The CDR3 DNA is TGTGCCAGCAGCCAAGCTAGGGTAGGGGGCGCAGATACGCAGTATTTT. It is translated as CASSQARVGGADTQYF.

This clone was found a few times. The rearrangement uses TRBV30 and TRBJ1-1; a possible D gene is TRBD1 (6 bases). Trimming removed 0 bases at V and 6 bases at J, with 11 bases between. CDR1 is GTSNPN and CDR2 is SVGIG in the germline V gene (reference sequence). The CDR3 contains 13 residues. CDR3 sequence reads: CAWSVRGFAEAFF. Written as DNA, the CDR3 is TGTGCCTGGAGTGTAAGGGGGTTCGCTGAAGCTTTCTTT.

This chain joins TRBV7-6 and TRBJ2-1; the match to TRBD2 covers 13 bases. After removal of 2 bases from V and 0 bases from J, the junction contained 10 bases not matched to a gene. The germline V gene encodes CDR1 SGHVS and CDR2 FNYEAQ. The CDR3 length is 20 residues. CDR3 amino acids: CASSLIPGTSGANSYNEQFF. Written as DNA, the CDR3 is TGTGCCAGCAGCTTAATTCCCGGGACTAGCGGGGCCAACTCCTACAATGAGCAGTTCTTC.

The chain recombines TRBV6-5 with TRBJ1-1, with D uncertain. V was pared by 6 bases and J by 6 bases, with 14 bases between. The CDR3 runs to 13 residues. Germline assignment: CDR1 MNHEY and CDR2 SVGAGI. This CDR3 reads CASSDGLFSEAFF. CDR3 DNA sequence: TGTGCCAGCAGCGATGGACTGTTCTCTGAAGCTTTCTTT.

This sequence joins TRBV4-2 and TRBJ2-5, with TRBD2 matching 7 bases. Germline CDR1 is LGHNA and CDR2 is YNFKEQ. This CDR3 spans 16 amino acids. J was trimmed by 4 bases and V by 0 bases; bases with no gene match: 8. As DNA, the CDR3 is TGTGCCAGCAGCCAAGATGAGGCGGGGGATGGAGAGACCCAGTACTTC. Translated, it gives CASSQDEAGDGETQYF.

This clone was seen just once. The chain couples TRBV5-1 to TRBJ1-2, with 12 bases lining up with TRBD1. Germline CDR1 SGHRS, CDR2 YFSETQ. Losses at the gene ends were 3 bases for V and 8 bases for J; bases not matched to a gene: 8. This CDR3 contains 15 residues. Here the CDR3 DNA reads TGCGCCAGCAGCTATTCGGGACAGGGGGCACGAGGCTACACCTTC. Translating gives CASSYSGQGARGYTF.

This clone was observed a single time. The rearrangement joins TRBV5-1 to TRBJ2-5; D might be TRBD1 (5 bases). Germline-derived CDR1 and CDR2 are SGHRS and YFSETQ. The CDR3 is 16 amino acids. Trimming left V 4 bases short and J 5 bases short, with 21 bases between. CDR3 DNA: TGCGCCAGCAGCATCCTTCAAGGTAGCTCAGGGGAGACCCAGTACTTC. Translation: CASSILQGSSGETQYF.

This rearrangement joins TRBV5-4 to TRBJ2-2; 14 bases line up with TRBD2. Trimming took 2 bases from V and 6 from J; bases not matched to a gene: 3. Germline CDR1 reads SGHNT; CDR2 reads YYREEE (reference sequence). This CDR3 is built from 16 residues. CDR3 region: CASSFGGLAGAGELFF. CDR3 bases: TGTGCCAGCAGCTTTGGGGGACTAGCGGGGGCCGGGGAGCTGTTTTTT.

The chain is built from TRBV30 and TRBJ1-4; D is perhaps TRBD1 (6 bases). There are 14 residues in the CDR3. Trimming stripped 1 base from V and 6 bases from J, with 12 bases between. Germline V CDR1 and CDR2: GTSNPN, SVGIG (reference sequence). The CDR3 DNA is TGTGCCTGGAGTGAGGCCAGGGGATATGAAAAACTGTTTTTT. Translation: CAWSEARGYEKLFF.

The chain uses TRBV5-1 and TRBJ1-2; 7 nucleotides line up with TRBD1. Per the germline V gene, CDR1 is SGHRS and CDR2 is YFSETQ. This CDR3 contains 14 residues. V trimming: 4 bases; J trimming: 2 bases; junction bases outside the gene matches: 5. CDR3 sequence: CASSSSDRNYGYTF. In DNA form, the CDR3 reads TGCGCCAGCAGCAGCTCGGACAGGAACTATGGCTACACCTTC.

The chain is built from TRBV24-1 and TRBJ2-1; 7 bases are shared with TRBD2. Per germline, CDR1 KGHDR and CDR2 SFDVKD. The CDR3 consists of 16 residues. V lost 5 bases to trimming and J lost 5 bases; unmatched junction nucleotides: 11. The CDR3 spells CATSGLKQRGHNEQFF. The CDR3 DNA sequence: TGTGCCACCAGTGGCCTAAAACAGCGGGGACACAATGAGCAGTTCTTC.